This is a list of T cell receptor beta chains from one sample in a study of cytomegalovirus exposure and HLA in healthy donors. Measured with immunoSEQ multiplex PCR; TCRdb has only the in-frame clones, and not every one. The table includes roughly 99,000 clones, about 80% detected once. The source material was PBMCs. All receptors derive from a male donor in good health and CMV-seropositive. The CDR3 runs from the conserved cysteine through the conserved F or W. The D gene is left open where the match is weak. Size values are once, few and many counts, or a class for expanded clones, and some rows have none.

V gene	J gene	clone size	D gene	CDR3 DNA	CDR3 protein
TRBV21-1	TRBJ1-2	-	-	TGTGCCAGCAGCGAGGGGAGGTGCACCTTC	CASSEGRCTF
TRBV4-3	TRBJ1-1	-	-	TGCGCCAGCAGCCAAGGTCGGGGTAACACTGAAGCTTTCTTT	CASSQGRGNTEAFF
TRBV30	TRBJ1-2	-	TRBD1	TGTGCCTGGAGTGGGACAGGGGGAGTGAATGGCTACACCTTC	CAWSGTGGVNGYTF
TRBV29-1	TRBJ1-2	-	-	TGCAGCGCCCAGGGGCTTTATGGCTACACCTTC	CSAQGLYGYTF
TRBV7-9	TRBJ1-1	-	-	TGTGCCAGCAGCTTAGGGGCCACTGAAGCTTTCTTT	CASSLGATEAFF
TRBV5-1	TRBJ2-7	-	-	TGCGCCAGCAGCTTAAAAGACAGTCCGACCTACGAGCAGTACTTC	CASSLKDSPTYEQYF
TRBV2	TRBJ1-5	few	-	TGTGCCAGCAGTGAACCCGGTAGCAATCAGCCCCAGCATTTT	CASSEPGSNQPQHF
TRBV5-1	TRBJ1-2	-	-	TGCGCCAGCAGCTTGGGAGAGATGAACTATGGCTACACCTTC	CASSLGEMNYGYTF
TRBV27	TRBJ2-7	-	TRBD1	TGTGCCAGCAGTTTGAGGGGGCTGGAGTACGAGCAGTACTTC	CASSLRGLEYEQYF
TRBV27	TRBJ2-3	-	-	TGTGCCAGCAGTTACAAGGGAGGAGAGCAGTATTTT	CASSYKGGEQYF
TRBV5-1	TRBJ1-1	-	-	TGCGCCAGCAGCTCTGACAGGTCCCTTACGGACACTGAAGCTTTCTTT	CASSSDRSLTDTEAFF
TRBV7-8	TRBJ1-1	-	TRBD1	TGTGCCAGCAGCTTAAGATATGGACCGGGACAGGGTATCATGGAAGCTTTCTTT	CASSLRYGPGQGIMEAFF
TRBV27	TRBJ1-6	-	-	TGTGCCAGCAGGCTCCTCGCAGAGGGACACTCACCCCTCCACTTT	CASRLLAEGHSPLHF
TRBV6-8	TRBJ2-4	-	TRBD1	TGTGCCAGCAGTTACGGGACAGGGGGGAGGATTATAGCCAAAAACATTCAGTACTTC	CASSYGTGGRIIAKNIQYF
TRBV5-4	TRBJ2-1	-	-	TGTGCCAGCAGCTTGGGGGGGCCCTCTAGGTATGAGCAGTTCTTC	CASSLGGPSRYEQFF
TRBV30	TRBJ2-7	-	TRBD2	TGTGCCTGGTCCGGACTAGAAACCTCCTACGAGCAGTACTTC	CAWSGLETSYEQYF
TRBV25-1	TRBJ2-7	-	-	TGTGCCAGCAGTATCGGACGACAGGGAGGCGAGCAGTACTTC	CASSIGRQGGEQYF
TRBV5-1	TRBJ1-4	-	TRBD1	TGCGCCAGCAGCTTAATACAGGGGGCGCGAGAAAAACTGTTTTTT	CASSLIQGAREKLFF
TRBV4-1	TRBJ1-1	few	-	TGCGCCAGCAGCCAAGGAAGACTTTCCTACGCTGAAGCTTTCTTT	CASSQGRLSYAEAFF
TRBV19	TRBJ1-2	few	-	TGTGCCAGTAGTAGCGGCTCCAACTATGGCTACACCTTC	CASSSGSNYGYTF
TRBV29-1	TRBJ1-3	-	-	TGCAGCGCGGGTAAGCGGGACTTGGCGTCTACCTCTGGAAACACCATATATTTT	CSAGKRDLASTSGNTIYF
TRBV6-5	TRBJ1-2	-	TRBD1	TGTGCCAGCAGTCGACAGGGAACAGCCTATGGCTACACCTTC	CASSRQGTAYGYTF
TRBV10-1	TRBJ1-1	-	-	TGCGCCAGCAGTGAAATAACCACTCGGGGGATGAACACTGAAGCTTTCTTT	CASSEITTRGMNTEAFF
TRBV19	TRBJ1-5	-	TRBD1	TGTGCCAGTAGTATACCGACAGGGACGGGTAGTCAGCCCCAGCATTTT	CASSIPTGTGSQPQHF
TRBV7-9	TRBJ1-1	-	TRBD1	TGTGCTTTTACAGGGGGCGCGGGAGCTTTCTTT	CAFTGGAGAFF
TRBV30	TRBJ2-2	once	TRBD1	TGTGCCTGGAGACTACTAAGGACAGGGGGAAGGATCGGGGAGCTGTTTTTT	CAWRLLRTGGRIGELFF
TRBV5-1	TRBJ1-6	-	-	TGCGCCAGCAGCTTGGCCGAGGGCTTATCCTCACCCCTCCACTTT	CASSLAEGLSSPLHF
TRBV14	TRBJ2-7	few	TRBD1	TGTGCCAGCAGCCAAGAGAGAGGGGGCCAATACGAGCAGTACTTC	CASSQERGGQYEQYF
TRBV15	TRBJ2-6	-	-	TGTGCCACCAGCAGAGATGGCGACAGGACTGGGGCCAACGTCCTGACTTTC	CATSRDGDRTGANVLTF
TRBV6-1	TRBJ1-5	-	-	TGTGCCAGCAGCATAGGAGGGGTTCCTAATCAGCCCCAGCATTTT	CASSIGGVPNQPQHF
TRBV4-3	TRBJ1-2	-	-	TGCGCCAGCAGCCAAGACTCGGGGAACCCCTATGGCTACACCTTC	CASSQDSGNPYGYTF
TRBV6-5	TRBJ2-3	-	TRBD2	TGTGCCAGCAGAAAAACTAGCGGGGGCCCAGATACGCAGTATTTT	CASRKTSGGPDTQYF